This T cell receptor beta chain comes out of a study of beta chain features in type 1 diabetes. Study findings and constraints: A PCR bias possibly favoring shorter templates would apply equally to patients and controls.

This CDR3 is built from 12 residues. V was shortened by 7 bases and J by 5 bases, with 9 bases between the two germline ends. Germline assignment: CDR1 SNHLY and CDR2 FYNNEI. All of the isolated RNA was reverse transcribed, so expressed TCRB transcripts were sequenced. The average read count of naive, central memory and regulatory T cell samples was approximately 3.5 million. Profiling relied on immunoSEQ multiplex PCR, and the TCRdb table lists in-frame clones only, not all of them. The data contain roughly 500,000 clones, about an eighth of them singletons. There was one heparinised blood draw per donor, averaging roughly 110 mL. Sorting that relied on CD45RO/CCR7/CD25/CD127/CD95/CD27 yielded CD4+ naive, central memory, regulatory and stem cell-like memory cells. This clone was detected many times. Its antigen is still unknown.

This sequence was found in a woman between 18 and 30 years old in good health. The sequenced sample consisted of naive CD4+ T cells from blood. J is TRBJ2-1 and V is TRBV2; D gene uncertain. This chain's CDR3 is CASTFENNEQFF. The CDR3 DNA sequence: TGTGCCAGCACGTTTGAGAACAATGAGCAGTTCTTC.